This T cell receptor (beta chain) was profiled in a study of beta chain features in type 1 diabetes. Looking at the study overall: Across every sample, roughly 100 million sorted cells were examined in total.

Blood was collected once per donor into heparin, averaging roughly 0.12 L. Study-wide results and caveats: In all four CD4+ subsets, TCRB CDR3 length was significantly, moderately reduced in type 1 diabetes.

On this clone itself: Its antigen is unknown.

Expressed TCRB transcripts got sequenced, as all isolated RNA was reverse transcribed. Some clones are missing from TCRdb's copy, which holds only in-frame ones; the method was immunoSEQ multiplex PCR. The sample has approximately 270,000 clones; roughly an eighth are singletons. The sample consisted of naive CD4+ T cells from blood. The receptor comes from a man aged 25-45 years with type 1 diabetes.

CDR3 protein: CASSFGQLNEQFF. CDR3 nucleotide sequence: TGTGCCAGCAGCTTTGGACAGCTCAATGAGCAGTTCTTC. The chain links TRBV7-2 to TRBJ2-1; TRBD1 is a possible D gene (6 bases). The V end was cut by 3 bases, the J end by 6 bases, with 9 bases between. CDR3 length: 13 amino acids. CDR1 is SGHTA and CDR2 is FQGNSA in the germline V gene.